A single sample is the source of the 27 T cell receptor beta chains below, sequenced in a study of PD-1 blockade in classical Hodgkin lymphoma. All trial patients relapsed after autologous stem cell transplantation. Sequenced by immunoSEQ multiplex PCR; TCRdb stores in-frame clones only, minus some. The repertoire consists of 40,000 to 45,000 clones, with over 70% occurring once and the leading ten covering approximately 20%. Specimen: peripheral blood mononuclear cells (PBMCs), collected at baseline. Every receptor here comes from a human donor with classical Hodgkin lymphoma.

The chain has TRBV18 and TRBJ2-5; D is uncertain. In germline, CDR1 is KGHSH, CDR2 LQKENI. The CDR3 extends over 13 amino acids. With 2 bases removed from V and 4 bases from J, the gap between germline ends came to 8 bases. CDR3 nucleotides: TGTGCCAGCTCACCATTCAGTTCAGAGACCCAGTACTTC. Translation: CASSPFSSETQYF.

The chain recombines TRBV6-6 with TRBJ2-2; D call uncertain. The germline V gene encodes CDR1 MNHNY and CDR2 SVGAGI (reference sequence). V dropped 0 bases and J dropped 3 bases, with 5 bases sitting between them. The CDR3 is 14 residues long. The CDR3 DNA is TGTGCCAGCAGTTACTCGCAGTACACCGGGGAGCTGTTTTTT. It specifies CASSYSQYTGELFF.

The chain uses TRBV28 and TRBJ2-7; 7 bases line up with TRBD1. The CDR3 contains 13 residues. Germline V gene lookup returns CDR1 MDHEN and CDR2 SYDVKM. V lost 8 bases to trimming and J lost 4 bases; unmatched junction nucleotides: 8. The CDR3 reads CASRGQDDYEQYF. CDR3 coding DNA: TGTGCCAGCCGTGGACAGGACGATTACGAGCAGTACTTC.

The chain couples TRBV29-1 to TRBJ1-2; TRBD1 aligns across 7 bases. The CDR3 totals 14 residues. Germline CDR1 reads SQVTM; CDR2 reads ANQGSEA. The V gene end was trimmed by 6 bases and the J gene end by 3 bases; junction bases not matched to a gene: 10. CDR3 nucleotides: TGCAGCGTCGTGGGACAGTTTAAAGACTATGGCTACACCTTC. Its protein product is CSVVGQFKDYGYTF.

V usage is TRBV7-8 and J usage is TRBJ2-7; the match to TRBD1 covers 7 bases. Germline CDR1 and CDR2: SGHVS and FQNEAQ. The CDR3 contains 18 residues. V shed 2 bases and J 2 bases; nucleotides not matched to a gene: 15. The CDR3 spells CASSLPGRTGVVPYEQYF. The CDR3 DNA is TGTGCCAGCAGCTTACCGGGTAGGACAGGTGTGGTCCCCTACGAGCAGTACTTC.

The rearrangement links TRBV5-1 to TRBJ1-1; no clear D gene. The germline V gene has CDR1 SGHRS and CDR2 YFSETQ. This CDR3 spans 12 amino acids. V shed 5 bases and J shed 1 base, with 6 bases lying between them. CDR3 residues: CASRFANTEAFF. In DNA form, the CDR3 reads TGCGCCAGCAGGTTTGCGAACACTGAAGCTTTCTTT.

The CDR3 DNA is TGCGCCAGCAGCCAAGGCCCCAGTCGGAATGAGCAGTTCTTC. Protein sequence: CASSQGPSRNEQFF. This sequence joins TRBV4-3 and TRBJ2-1; D is undetermined. CDR3 length: 14 residues. The ends were cut back, 1 base at V and 7 bases at J, with 11 bases in the middle. CDR1 LGHNA and CDR2 YSLEER come from the germline V gene.

The genes are TRBV7-9 and TRBJ1-1; weak D call: TRBD1 (5 bases). The CDR3 length is 16 residues. CDR1 is SEHNR and CDR2 is FQNEAQ in the germline V gene (reference sequence). The ends were cut back, 2 bases at V and 1 base at J, with 14 bases in the middle. For the CDR3, the DNA is TGTGCCAGCAGCTTAAGGGGTTGGCAGGGGAACACTGAAGCTTTCTTT. Residues: CASSLRGWQGNTEAFF.

This clone has more than one count but fewer than ten. This sequence joins TRBV28 and TRBJ1-5, with 10 bases aligning to TRBD1. Per germline, CDR1 MDHEN and CDR2 SYDVKM. This CDR3 region has 14 residues. After removal of 3 bases from V and 5 bases from J, the junction contained 1 base not matched to a gene. The CDR3 DNA follows: TGTGCCAGCAGTTTCGGGACAGGGGATCAGCCCCAGCATTTT. As protein: CASSFGTGDQPQHF.

This clone came up once. The V gene is TRBV21-1, the J gene TRBJ1-1; the DNA was not compared with TRBD1, the D call given in the table. TRBV21-1 is annotated as a pseudogene. The CDR3 consists of 13 residues. CDR3: CASSHRTDHEAFF. The CDR3 nucleotides read TGTGCCAGCAGCCATCGGACAGACCACGAAGCTTTCTTT.

This chain uses TRBV27 with TRBJ1-4, with a weak D call TRBD1 (5 bases). CDR3 length equals 15 residues. Looked up from germline, CDR1 is MNHEY and CDR2 is SMNVEV (reference sequence). V was clipped by 6 bases and J by 7 bases, with 18 bases between them. The DNA of the CDR3 is TGTGCCAGCAGCCCTAGGCTGGGGACCAGTGAAAAACTGTTTTTT. This gives the protein CASSPRLGTSEKLFF. The whole variable domain, remainder taken from reference TRBV27 and TRBJ1-4, is EAQVTQNPRYLITVTGKKLTVTCSQNMNHEYMSWYRQDPGLGLRQIYYSMNVEVTDKGDVPEGYKVSRKEKRNFPLILESPSPNQTSLYFCASSPRLGTSEKLFFGSGTQLSVL.

The chain combines TRBV19 with TRBJ2-2; the D is unclear. The CDR3 consists of 16 residues. Germline V lookup: CDR1 LNHDA, CDR2 SQIVND (reference sequence). The V and J ends lost 1 base and 2 bases respectively, with 11 bases between them. This CDR3 reads CASSIVRTFNTGELFF. The DNA of the CDR3 is TGTGCCAGTAGTATAGTGAGGACCTTTAACACCGGGGAGCTGTTTTTT.

The V call is TRBV30, the J call TRBJ2-3, with D perhaps assigned TRBD1 or TRBD2 (5 bases each). Germline V lookup: CDR1 GTSNPN, CDR2 SVGIG (reference sequence). V lost 0 bases and J lost 9, with 7 bases in between. The CDR3 has 11 residues. The DNA of the CDR3 is TGTGCCTGGAGTGTAAGGGACACGCAGTATTTT. It codes for CAWSVRDTQYF.

The chain joins TRBV11-3 to TRBJ2-1, with 11 nucleotides matching TRBD1. Germline V gives CDR1 SGHNT, CDR2 YENEEA. This CDR3 comprises 14 residues. J gave up 9 bases and V 5 bases, and 6 bases lay outside the gene matches. Here the CDR3 reads CASSPGQGAGEQFF. Here the CDR3 DNA reads TGTGCCAGCAGCCCAGGACAGGGGGCCGGTGAGCAGTTCTTC.

This clone was recorded once. The chain uses TRBV6-1 and TRBJ1-5; 7 bases match TRBD1. V gave up 6 bases and J gave up 6 bases; unmatched junction bases: 8. In germline, CDR1 is MNHNS, CDR2 SASEGT. The CDR3 is 14 amino acids. CDR3 sequence: CASSTRGPGQPQHF. CDR3 DNA: TGTGCCAGCAGCACGAGGGGGCCCGGTCAGCCCCAGCATTTT.

J is TRBJ1-4 and V is TRBV19; the match to TRBD1 covers 7 bases. The CDR3 spans 18 residues. V gave up 7 bases and J gave up 0 bases; unmatched junction bases: 14. Germline V gene data show CDR1 as LNHDA and CDR2 as SQIVND (reference sequence). The CDR3 region is CASNMGFGTASTNEKLFF. The CDR3 DNA follows: TGTGCCAGTAATATGGGATTCGGGACAGCCTCAACTAATGAAAAACTGTTTTTT.

The gene calls are TRBV5-1 and TRBJ2-3; 10 bases match TRBD1. J lost 4 bases, V lost 4 bases, and 9 bases had no gene match. The germline V gene encodes CDR1 SGHRS and CDR2 YFSETQ. The CDR3 has 16 residues. The CDR3 is CASSPRTGGGSDTQYF. The CDR3 nucleotides are TGCGCCAGCAGCCCCAGGACAGGGGGAGGGTCAGATACGCAGTATTTT.

The J gene is TRBJ2-7, the V gene TRBV6-5; TRBD2 matches at 13 bases. The germline gives CDR1 MNHEY, CDR2 SVGAGI. This CDR3 region has 12 residues. Trimming took 10 bases from V and 12 from J; bases not matched to a gene: 9. CDR3 sequence (DNA): TGTGCCATCACGGGACTAGCGGGAATTTTGTACTTC. Translation: CAITGLAGILYF.

The J gene is TRBJ1-2, the V gene TRBV25-1, with D tentatively TRBD1 (6 bases). Germline CDR1 is MGHDK and CDR2 is SYGVNS. There are 14 residues in the CDR3. Trimming pared 8 bases from V and 2 bases from J, leaving 15 bases between. The CDR3 sequence is CASGLRGGNYGYTF. The DNA of the CDR3 is TGTGCCAGCGGCCTAAGGGGGGGCAACTATGGCTACACCTTC.

The sample holds one count of this clone. The rearrangement links TRBV6-6 to TRBJ1-2; D call uncertain. This CDR3 is 14 amino acids long. Per germline, CDR1 MNHNY and CDR2 SVGAGI (reference sequence). Between the trimmed V and J ends, which lost 5 bases and 4 bases, there was a span of 14 bases. CDR3 amino acids: CASSPSEGTYGYTF. DNA of the CDR3: TGTGCCAGCAGTCCCTCAGAGGGCACCTATGGCTACACCTTC.

V is TRBV9 and J is TRBJ2-5; 7 bases are a match to TRBD1. Looked up from germline, CDR1 is SGDLS and CDR2 is YYNGEE. This CDR3 contains 14 residues. Losses at the gene ends were 4 bases for V and 5 bases for J; bases not matched to a gene: 8. The CDR3 coding sequence is TGTGCCAGCAGCCTAAGAGGGGGCTTGGAGACCCAGTACTTC. Encoded protein: CASSLRGGLETQYF.

This chain uses TRBV6-5 with TRBJ2-7, with D possibly matching TRBD1 (5 bases). V lost 6 bases and J lost 0, with 9 bases in between. The germline CDR1 and CDR2 sequences are MNHEY and SVGAGI. This CDR3 is 13 amino acids long. The CDR3 here is CASRDMNSYEQYF. The CDR3, as DNA: TGTGCCAGCAGGGACATGAACTCCTACGAGCAGTACTTC.

The V gene is TRBV7-2, the J gene TRBJ2-7; D is uncertain. The V gene lost 4 bases and the J gene lost 6 bases, with 16 bases spanning the gap. The CDR3 loop spans 14 amino acids. Germline V lookup: CDR1 SGHTA, CDR2 FQGNSA. The CDR3 is CASSSWTGAGEQYF. The CDR3 bases are TGTGCCAGCAGCTCCTGGACCGGTGCTGGCGAGCAGTACTTC.

This clone has a handful of counts. The rearrangement uses TRBV4-1 and TRBJ2-3; D not certain. The CDR3 has 13 amino acids. Germline CDR1 and CDR2: MGHRA and YSYEKL. With 0 bases removed from V and 5 bases from J, the gap between germline ends came to 6 bases. The CDR3 DNA reads as TGCGCCAGCAGCCAAGATTTTATAGATACGCAGTATTTT. Protein: CASSQDFIDTQYF.

The table lists this clone with a count of one. In DNA form, the CDR3 reads TGCAGCGTTGACGGGCTAGCGGGAGAGCCCGGGCAGGAGACCCAGTACTTC. Translation: CSVDGLAGEPGQETQYF. The V call is TRBV29-1, the J call TRBJ2-5; TRBD2 matches 10 bases. This CDR3 has 17 residues. Trimming at V came to 3 bases and at J to 5 bases, leaving 15 bases not matched to a gene. Germline-derived CDR1 and CDR2 are SQVTM and ANQGSEA. Using reference TRBV29-1 and TRBJ2-5 for the parts outside the CDR3, the full variable domain is SAVISQKPSRDICQRGTSLTIQCQVDSQVTMMFWYRQQPGQSLTLIATANQGSEATYESGFVIDKFPISRPNLTFSTLTVSNMSPEDSSIYLCSVDGLAGEPGQETQYFGPGTRLLVL.

The V call is TRBV19, the J call TRBJ1-2; TRBD1 agrees at 7 bases. Trimming removed 8 bases from V and 4 bases from J; junction bases left unmatched: 4. Germline loops: CDR1 LNHDA, CDR2 SQIVND (reference sequence). The CDR3 totals 12 residues. In DNA form, the CDR3 reads TGTGCCAGTTGGGACAGCGCCTATGGCTACACCTTC. It yields the protein CASWDSAYGYTF.

The V and J genes are TRBV5-1 and TRBJ1-2, with a tentative D call TRBD1 (6 bases). Germline CDR1 and CDR2: SGHRS and YFSETQ. Trimming shortened V by 0 bases and J by 8 bases, and 38 bases separated the two germline ends. CDR3 size: 22 residues. The CDR3 sequence: CASSLAFDRKGRKGSRLGGYTF. CDR3 in DNA: TGCGCCAGCAGCTTGGCCTTTGACAGGAAAGGAAGGAAAGGTAGCAGACTGGGGGGCTACACCTTC.